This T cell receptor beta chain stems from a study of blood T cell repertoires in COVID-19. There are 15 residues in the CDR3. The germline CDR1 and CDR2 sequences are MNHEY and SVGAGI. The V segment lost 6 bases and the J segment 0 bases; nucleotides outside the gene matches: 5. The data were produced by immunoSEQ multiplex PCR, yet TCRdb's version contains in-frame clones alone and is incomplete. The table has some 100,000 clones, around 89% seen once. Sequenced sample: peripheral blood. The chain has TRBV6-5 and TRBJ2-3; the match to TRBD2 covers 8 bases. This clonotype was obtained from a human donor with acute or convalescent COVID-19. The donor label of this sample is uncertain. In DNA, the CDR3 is TGTGCCAGCAGCCGCTTAGCGGGGAGCACAGATACGCAGTATTTT. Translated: CASSRLAGSTDTQYF.